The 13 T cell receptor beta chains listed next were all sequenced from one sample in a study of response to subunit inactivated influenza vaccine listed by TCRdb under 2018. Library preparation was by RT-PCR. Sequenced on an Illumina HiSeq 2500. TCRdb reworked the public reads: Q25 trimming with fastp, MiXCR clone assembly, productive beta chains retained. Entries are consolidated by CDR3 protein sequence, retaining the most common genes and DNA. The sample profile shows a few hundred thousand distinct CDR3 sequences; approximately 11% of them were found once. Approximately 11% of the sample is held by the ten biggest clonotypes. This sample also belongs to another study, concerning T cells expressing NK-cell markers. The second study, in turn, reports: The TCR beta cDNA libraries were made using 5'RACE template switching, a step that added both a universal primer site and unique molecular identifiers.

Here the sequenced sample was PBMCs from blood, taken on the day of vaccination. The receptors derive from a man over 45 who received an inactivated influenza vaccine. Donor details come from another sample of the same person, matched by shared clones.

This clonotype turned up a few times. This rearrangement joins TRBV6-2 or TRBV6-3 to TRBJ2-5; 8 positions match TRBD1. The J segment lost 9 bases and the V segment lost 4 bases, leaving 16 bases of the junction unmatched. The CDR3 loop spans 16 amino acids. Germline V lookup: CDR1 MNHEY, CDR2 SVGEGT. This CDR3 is CASSSGTGTRGPAQYF. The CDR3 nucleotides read TGTGCCAGCAGTTCGGGGACAGGCACCCGGGGTCCTGCCCAGTACTTC.

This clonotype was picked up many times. CDR3 DNA: TGCAGTGCTAGAGGACTAGCGGCGAGCTCCTACGAGCAGTACTTC. Protein product: CSARGLAASSYEQYF. The rearrangement links TRBV20-1 to TRBJ2-7, with 9 bases matching TRBD2. The CDR3 sequence is 15 residues long. V lost 1 base and J lost 0; bases outside the gene matches: 4. Looked up from germline, CDR1 is DFQATT and CDR2 is SNEGSKA (reference sequence).

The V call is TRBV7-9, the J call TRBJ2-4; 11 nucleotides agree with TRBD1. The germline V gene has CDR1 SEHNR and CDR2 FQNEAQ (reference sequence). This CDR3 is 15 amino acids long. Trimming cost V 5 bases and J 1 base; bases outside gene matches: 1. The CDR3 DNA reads TGTGCCAGCAGCGGACAGGGGGCGGCCAAAAACATTCAGTACTTC. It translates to CASSGQGAAKNIQYF.

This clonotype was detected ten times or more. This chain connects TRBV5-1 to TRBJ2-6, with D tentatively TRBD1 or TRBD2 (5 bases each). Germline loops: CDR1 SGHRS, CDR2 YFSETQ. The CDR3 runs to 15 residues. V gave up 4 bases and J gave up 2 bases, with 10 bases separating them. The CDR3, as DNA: TGCGCCAGCAGCCCAGGGACCGCTGGGGCCAACGTCCTGACTTTC. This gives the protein CASSPGTAGANVLTF.

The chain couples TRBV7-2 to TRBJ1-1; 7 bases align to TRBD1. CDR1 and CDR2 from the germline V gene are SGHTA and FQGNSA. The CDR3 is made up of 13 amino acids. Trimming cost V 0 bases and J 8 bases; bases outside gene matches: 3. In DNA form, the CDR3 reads TGTGCCAGCAGCTTAGCCTCCAGGGGGGAAGCTTTCTTT. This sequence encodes CASSLASRGEAFF.

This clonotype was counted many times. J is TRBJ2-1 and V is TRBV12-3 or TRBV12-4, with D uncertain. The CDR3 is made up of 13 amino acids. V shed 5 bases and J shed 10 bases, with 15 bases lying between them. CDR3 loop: CASSKDSLAEQFF. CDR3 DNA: TGTGCCAGCAGTAAAGACTCCCTCGCGGAGCAGTTCTTC.

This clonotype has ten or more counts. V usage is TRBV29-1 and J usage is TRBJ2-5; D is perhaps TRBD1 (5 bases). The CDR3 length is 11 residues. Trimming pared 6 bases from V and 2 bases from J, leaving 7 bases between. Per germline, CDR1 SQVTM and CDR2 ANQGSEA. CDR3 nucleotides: TGCAGCGTAAGACAGCAAGAGACCCAGTACTTC. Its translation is CSVRQQETQYF. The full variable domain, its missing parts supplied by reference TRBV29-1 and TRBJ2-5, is SAVISQKPSRDICQRGTSLTIQCQVDSQVTMMFWYRQQPGQSLTLIATANQGSEATYESGFVIDKFPISRPNLTFSTLTVSNMSPEDSSIYLCSVRQQETQYFGPGTRLLVL.

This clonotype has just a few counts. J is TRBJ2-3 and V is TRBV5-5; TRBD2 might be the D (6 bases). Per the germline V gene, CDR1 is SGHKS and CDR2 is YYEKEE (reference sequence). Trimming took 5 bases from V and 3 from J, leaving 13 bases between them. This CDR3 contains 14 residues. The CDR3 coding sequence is TGTGCCAGCAGTTTTAGGACTAAAACAGATACGCAGTATTTT. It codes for CASSFRTKTDTQYF. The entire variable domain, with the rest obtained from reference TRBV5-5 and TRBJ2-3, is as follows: DAGVTQSPTHLIKTRGQQVTLRCSPISGHKSVSWYQQVLGQGPQFIFQYYEKEERGRGNFPDRFSARQFPNYSSELNVNALLLGDSALYLCASSFRTKTDTQYFGPGTRLTVL.

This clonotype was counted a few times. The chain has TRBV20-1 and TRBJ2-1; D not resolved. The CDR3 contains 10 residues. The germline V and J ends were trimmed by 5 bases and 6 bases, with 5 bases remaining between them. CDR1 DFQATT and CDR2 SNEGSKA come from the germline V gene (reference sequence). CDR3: CSARFNEQFF. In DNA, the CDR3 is TGCAGTGCTCGGTTCAATGAGCAGTTCTTC.

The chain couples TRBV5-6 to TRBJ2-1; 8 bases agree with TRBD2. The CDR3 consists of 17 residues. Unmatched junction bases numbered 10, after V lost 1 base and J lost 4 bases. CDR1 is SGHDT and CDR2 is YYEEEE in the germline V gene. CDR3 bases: TGTGCCAGCAGCTTGCTTTCAGGCGGGGGGCTTTACAATGAGCAGTTCTTC. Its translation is CASSLLSGGGLYNEQFF.

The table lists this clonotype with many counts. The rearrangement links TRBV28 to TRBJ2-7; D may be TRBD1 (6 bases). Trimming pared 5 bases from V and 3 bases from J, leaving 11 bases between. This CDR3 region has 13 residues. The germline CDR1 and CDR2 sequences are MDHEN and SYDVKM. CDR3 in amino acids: CASSRGHGYEQYF. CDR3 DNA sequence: TGTGCCAGCAGTCGGGGACATGGCTACGAGCAGTACTTC.

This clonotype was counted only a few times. CDR3 in amino acids: CASSLAGQSYNEQFF. The CDR3 coding sequence is TGTGCCAGCAGTTTAGCGGGGCAAAGTTACAATGAGCAGTTCTTC. The J gene is TRBJ2-1, the V gene TRBV12-3 or TRBV12-4, with D possibly TRBD1 on 5 matching bases. This CDR3 region has 15 residues. V lost 0 bases and J lost 4, with 10 bases in between.

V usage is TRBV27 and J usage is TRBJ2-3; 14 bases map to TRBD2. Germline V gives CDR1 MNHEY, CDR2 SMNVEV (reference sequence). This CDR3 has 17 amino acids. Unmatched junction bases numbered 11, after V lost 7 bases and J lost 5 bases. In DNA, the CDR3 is TGTGCCAGCACCAACCATGGGACTAGCGGGGGCCTAGATACGCAGTATTTT. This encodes CASTNHGTSGGLDTQYF.